This T cell receptor (beta chain) was captured by sequencing in a study of T cell changes during pregnancy in multiple sclerosis. Only in-frame clones appear in the TCRdb table, and some are missing; sequencing was by immunoSEQ multiplex PCR. The sample lists some 83,000 clones, around 93% seen once, with 3.5% in the top ten. Germline loops: CDR1 SGHKS, CDR2 YYEKEE (reference sequence). This CDR3 has 15 residues. Deletions cut 4 bases from V and 1 base from J, with 12 bases between. Sequences were derived from PBMCs, sampled in the first trimester of pregnancy. The receptor was isolated from a female donor in good health, serving as a control in a pregnancy study. Some clones in this sample may be carry-over from other donors' samples. The V and J genes are TRBV5-5 and TRBJ1-5; possible D gene TRBD1, 5 bases. CDR3 sequence (DNA): TGTGCCAGCAGCCGGGGGAGCCAGAGCAATCAGCCCCAGCATTTT. Protein product: CASSRGSQSNQPQHF.